The clone carrying this TCR beta chain was counted between two and nine times. Its antigen is unknown. This record comes from a study of neurological immune-mediated disorders. Findings and caveats of the study: None of the CDR3 amino acid sequences of expanded clones were shared across subjects, and this suggested private repertoires in all groups.

CDR3 size: 12 residues. The germline V and J ends were trimmed by 1 base and 3 bases, with 3 bases remaining between them. The V gene's germline CDR1 is KGHSH and CDR2 LQKENI. The authors made cDNA by 5'RACE with 10-nucleotide random UMIs. A single record per CDR3 protein comes from TCRdb applying MiXCR to the 5' RACE reads. The sample yields 55,000 to 75,000 distinct CDR3 sequences, more than 9.5% seen once. Sequenced sample: PBMCs. V usage is TRBV18 and J usage is TRBJ2-5; no definite D call. This receptor was obtained from a woman aged 55-70 years with HTLV-1-associated myelopathy (HAM/TSP). Here the CDR3 reads CASSPREETQYF. DNA of the CDR3: TGTGCCAGCTCACCACGGGAAGAGACCCAGTACTTC.